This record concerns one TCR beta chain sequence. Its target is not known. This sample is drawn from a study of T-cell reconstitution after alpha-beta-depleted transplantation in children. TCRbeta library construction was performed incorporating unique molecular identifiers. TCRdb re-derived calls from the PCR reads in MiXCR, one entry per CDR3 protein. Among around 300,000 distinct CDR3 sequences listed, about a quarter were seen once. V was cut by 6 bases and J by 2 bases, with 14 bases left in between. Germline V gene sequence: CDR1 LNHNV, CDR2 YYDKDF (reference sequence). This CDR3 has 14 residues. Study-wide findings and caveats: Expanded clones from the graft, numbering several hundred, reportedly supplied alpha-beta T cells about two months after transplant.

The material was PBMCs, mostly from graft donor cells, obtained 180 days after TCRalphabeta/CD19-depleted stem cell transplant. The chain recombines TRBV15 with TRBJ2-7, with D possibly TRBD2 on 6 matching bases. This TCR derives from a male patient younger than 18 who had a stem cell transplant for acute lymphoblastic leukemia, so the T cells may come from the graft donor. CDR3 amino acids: CATSSGRGTYEQYF. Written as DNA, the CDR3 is TGTGCCACCAGTAGTGGGCGGGGAACCTACGAGCAGTACTTC.